A selection of T cell receptor beta chains follows, all from one sample in a study of T cell responses to AZD1222 COVID-19 vaccine. Method: immunoSEQ multiplex PCR; TCRdb's copy keeps in-frame clones and lacks some. The sample contains 35,000 to 50,000 clones, about 91% of which appear only once. The material sequenced was peripheral blood, taken 28 days after the second AZD1222 dose. All receptors come from an adult who received the AZD1222 COVID-19 vaccine. The CDR3 runs from the conserved cysteine through the conserved F or W. A D gene is named only where the DNA matches it firmly. Expanded clones get a size class; other rows say once, few or many, or leave the size out.

15	NA	TRBV6-5	NA	TRBJ1-6	CASSYHTAYNSPLHF	TGTGCCAGCAGTTACCATACAGCGTATAATTCACCCCTCCACTTT
12	NA	TRBV5-8	NA	TRBJ1-5	CASSLEGMPQHF	TGTGCCAGCAGCTTGGAGGGTATGCCCCAGCATTTT
14	once	TRBV10-3	TRBD1	TRBJ1-2	CAISELKGAGGYTF	TGTGCCATCAGTGAATTGAAGGGGGCCGGTGGCTACACCTTC
15	NA	TRBV6-2/TRBV6-3	TRBD1	TRBJ2-7	CASSPGTGLSYEQYF	TGTGCCAGCAGCCCGGGGACAGGGCTCTCCTACGAGCAGTACTTC
16	NA	TRBV7-3	TRBD2	TRBJ2-3	CASSPRLAVSTDTQYF	TGTGCCAGCAGCCCCCGACTAGCGGTCAGCACAGATACGCAGTATTTT
13	NA	TRBV19	NA	TRBJ1-2	CASSTSDAYGYTF	TGTGCCAGTAGTACCTCGGATGCATATGGCTACACCTTC
11	NA	TRBV11-2	NA	TRBJ1-2	CASSRGYGYTF	TGTGCCAGCAGCAGGGGCTATGGCTACACCTTC
16	NA	TRBV18	TRBD2	TRBJ2-2	CASSRDRLAGTGELFF	TGTGCCAGCTCACGGGATCGACTAGCGGGGACCGGGGAGCTGTTTTTT
14	NA	TRBV27	NA	TRBJ1-3	CASSLSGSGNTIYF	TGTGCCAGCAGTTTGTCGGGCTCTGGAAACACCATATATTTT
14	NA	TRBV6-6	TRBD1	TRBJ1-5	CASSPTGTNQPQHF	TGTGCCAGCAGCCCGACAGGGACCAATCAGCCCCAGCATTTT
14	NA	TRBV5-1	NA	TRBJ2-2	CASSLAGSTGELFF	TGCGCCAGCAGCTTAGCCGGGAGCACCGGGGAGCTGTTTTTT
14	NA	TRBV5-1	NA	TRBJ2-3	CASSLAGSTDTQYF	TGCGCCAGCAGCTTGGCGGGAAGCACAGATACGCAGTATTTT
14	NA	TRBV2	NA	TRBJ2-3	CASSVFSRTDTQYF	TGTGCCAGCAGTGTTTTTAGTCGCACAGATACGCAGTATTTT
15	NA	TRBV7-9	NA	TRBJ1-1	CASSLAGGREWKAFF	TGTGCCAGCAGCTTAGCGGGAGGCAGGGAATGGAAAGCTTTCTTT
14	few	TRBV10-3	TRBD1	TRBJ2-3	CATSPGTGTDTQYF	TGTGCCACCTCCCCCGGGACAGGTACAGATACGCAGTATTTT
14	NA	TRBV7-2	NA	TRBJ2-3	CASSLELVTDTQYF	TGTGCCAGCAGCTTAGAACTAGTCACAGATACGCAGTATTTT
17	few	TRBV7-2	TRBD1	TRBJ1-1	CASSLVLRQGGNTEAFF	TGTGCCAGCAGCTTAGTGCTCCGACAGGGGGGGAACACTGAAGCTTTCTTT
15	NA	TRBV6-1	TRBD2	TRBJ2-3	CASSEGEGGADTQYF	TGTGCCAGCAGTGAAGGGGAGGGAGGGGCAGATACGCAGTATTTT
16	NA	TRBV5-6	TRBD1	TRBJ1-4	CASRTGSFGTNEKLFF	TGTGCCAGCCGGACAGGGTCGTTTGGGACTAATGAAAAACTGTTTTTT
15	NA	TRBV9	TRBD1	TRBJ1-2	CASSVEGQSTYGYTF	TGTGCCAGCAGCGTAGAGGGACAGTCAACCTATGGCTACACCTTC
14	NA	TRBV28	NA	TRBJ1-5	CASSNVDGNQPQHF	TGTGCCAGCAGTAACGTGGACGGGAATCAGCCCCAGCATTTT
16	NA	TRBV19	NA	TRBJ1-6	CASSREGLRNNSPLHF	TGTGCCAGTAGTAGGGAGGGACTGAGGAATAATTCACCCCTCCACTTT
14	NA	TRBV7-9	NA	TRBJ2-2	CASSLPGWTGELFF	TGTGCCAGCAGCTTGCCAGGGTGGACCGGGGAGCTGTTTTTT
13	NA	TRBV7-8	NA	TRBJ1-1	CASSRATNTEAFF	TGTGCCAGCAGCAGAGCCACGAACACTGAAGCTTTCTTT
14	NA	TRBV7-9	NA	TRBJ2-1	CASSSRTADNEQFF	TGTGCCAGCAGCTCCCGGACAGCAGACAATGAGCAGTTCTTC
14	NA	TRBV30	TRBD1	TRBJ1-2	CAWSPGGSNYGYTF	TGTGCCTGGAGTCCAGGGGGATCTAACTATGGCTACACCTTC
13	few	TRBV7-2	NA	TRBJ1-6	CASRRDGDSPLHF	TGTGCCAGCAGACGGGACGGTGATTCACCCCTCCACTTT
15	NA	TRBV11-1	TRBD1	TRBJ1-6	CASRKDRASNSPLHF	TGTGCCAGCAGAAAGGACAGGGCGAGCAATTCACCCCTCCACTTT
15	NA	TRBV6-5	NA	TRBJ2-1	CASIRTDLWYNEQFF	TGTGCCAGCATCAGGACAGATTTGTGGTACAATGAGCAGTTCTTC
13	NA	TRBV27	NA	TRBJ1-1	CASNLAANTEAFF	TGTGCCAGCAATCTGGCGGCGAACACTGAAGCTTTCTTT
13	few	TRBV30	NA	TRBJ2-3	CAWSNRDTDTQYF	TGTGCCTGGAGCAACAGGGACACAGATACGCAGTATTTT
12	NA	TRBV12-3/TRBV12-4	NA	TRBJ2-1	CASSSHRREQFF	TGTGCCAGCAGTTCGCACCGGAGAGAGCAGTTCTTC
15	NA	TRBV7-9	NA	TRBJ2-7	CASSLDGGGIYEQYF	TGTGCCAGCAGCTTAGACGGAGGGGGCATATACGAGCAGTACTTC
12	NA	TRBV5-1	NA	TRBJ1-2	CASSLMGDGYTF	TGCGCCAGCAGCTTGATGGGAGATGGCTACACCTTC
13	NA	TRBV28	TRBD1	TRBJ1-2	CASSSTGVQGYTF	TGTGCCAGCAGTTCGACAGGGGTGCAAGGCTACACCTTC
18	few	TRBV3-1/TRBV3-2	TRBD2	TRBJ2-4	CASSILAGGPLAKNIQYF	TGTGCCAGCAGCATACTAGCGGGGGGGCCGTTAGCCAAAAACATTCAGTACTTC
17	NA	TRBV7-8	NA	TRBJ2-1	CASSPLSPAYTYNEQFF	TGTGCCAGCAGCCCCCTCTCGCCAGCGTACACCTACAATGAGCAGTTCTTC
14	NA	TRBV9	NA	TRBJ1-2	CASSVGQEHDGYTF	TGTGCCAGCAGCGTTGGGCAGGAACACGATGGCTACACCTTC
14	NA	TRBV11-2	NA	TRBJ2-7	CASSYSGEAYEQYF	TGTGCCAGCAGCTACTCAGGGGAGGCCTACGAGCAGTACTTC